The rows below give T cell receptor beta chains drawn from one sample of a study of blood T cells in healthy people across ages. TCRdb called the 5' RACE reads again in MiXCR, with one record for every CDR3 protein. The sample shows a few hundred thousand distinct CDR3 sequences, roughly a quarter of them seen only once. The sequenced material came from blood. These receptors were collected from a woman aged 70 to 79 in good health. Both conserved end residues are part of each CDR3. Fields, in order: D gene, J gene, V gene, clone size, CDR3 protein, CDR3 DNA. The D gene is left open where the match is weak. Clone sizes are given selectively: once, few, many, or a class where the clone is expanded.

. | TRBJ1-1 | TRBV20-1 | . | CSALEPNTEAFF | TGCAGTGCTTTAGAACCGAACACTGAAGCTTTCTTT
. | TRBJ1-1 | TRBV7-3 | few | CASSLTQDTEAFF | TGTGCCAGCAGCTTAACCCAGGACACTGAAGCTTTCTTT
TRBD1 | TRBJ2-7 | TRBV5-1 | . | CASSLILGQGAYEQYF | TGCGCCAGCAGCTTGATTCTCGGACAGGGGGCCTACGAGCAGTACTTC
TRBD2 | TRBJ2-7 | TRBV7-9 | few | CASRQAGGSSYEQYF | TGTGCCAGCAGACAAGCGGGGGGAAGCTCCTACGAGCAGTACTTC
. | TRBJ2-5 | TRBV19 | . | CANSARGETQYF | TGTGCCAATAGTGCGCGGGGAGAGACCCAGTACTTC
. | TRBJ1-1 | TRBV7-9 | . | CASSPGLRDTEAFF | TGTGCCAGCAGCCCGGGCCTTCGGGACACTGAAGCTTTCTTT
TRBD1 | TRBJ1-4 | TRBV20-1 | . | CSARDRHRGVEKLFF | TGCAGTGCTAGAGATAGACACAGGGGCGTCGAAAAACTGTTTTTT
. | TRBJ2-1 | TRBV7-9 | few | CASTLPPSNEQFF | TGTGCCAGCACCTTGCCGCCCTCCAATGAGCAGTTCTTC
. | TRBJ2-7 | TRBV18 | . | CASSPRTNNEQYF | TGTGCCAGCTCACCAAGAACTAACAACGAGCAGTACTTC
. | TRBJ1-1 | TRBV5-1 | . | CASSNPRSGGTEAFF | TGCGCCAGCAGTAACCCCCGTTCAGGAGGCACTGAAGCTTTCTTT
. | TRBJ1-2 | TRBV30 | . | CALDPLIRVGNYGYTF | TGTGCCTTGGACCCCCTAATCAGGGTGGGGAACTATGGCTACACCTTC
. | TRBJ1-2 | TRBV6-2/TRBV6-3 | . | CASSYSATLDRYTF | TGTGCCAGCAGTTACTCCGCGACACTTGATCGCTACACCTTC
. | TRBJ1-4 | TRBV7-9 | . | CASSPRGELNEKLFF | TGTGCCAGCAGCCCCCGGGGGGAGCTAAATGAAAAACTGTTTTTT
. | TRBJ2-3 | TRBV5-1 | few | CASSLGALTSTDTQYF | TGCGCCAGCAGCTTGGGTGCTTTAACTAGCACAGATACGCAGTATTTT
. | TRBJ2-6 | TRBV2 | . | CASSELGSGANVLTF | TGTGCCAGCAGTGAATTGGGCTCTGGGGCCAACGTCCTGACTTTC
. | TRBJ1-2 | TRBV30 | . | CAWSSNFYGYTF | TGTGCCTGGAGCTCTAATTTCTATGGCTACACCTTC
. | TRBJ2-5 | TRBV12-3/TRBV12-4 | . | CASTLGTYQETQYF | TGTGCCAGCACCTTGGGGACGTACCAAGAGACCCAGTACTTC
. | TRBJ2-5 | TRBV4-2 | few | CASSQDLGVNGREQYF | TGTGCCAGCAGCCAAGATCTGGGGGTCAACGGGAGAGAGCAGTACTTC
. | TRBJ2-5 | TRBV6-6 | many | CASNRDFTKETQYF | TGTGCCAGCAACCGGGACTTTACGAAAGAGACCCAGTACTTC
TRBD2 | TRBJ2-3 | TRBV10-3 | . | CAAYGGVPDTQYF | TGTGCCGCCTACGGGGGGGTTCCAGATACGCAGTATTTT
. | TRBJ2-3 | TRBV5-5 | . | CASSLSRQSTDTQYF | TGTGCCAGCAGCTTGTCCAGACAGAGCACAGATACGCAGTATTTT
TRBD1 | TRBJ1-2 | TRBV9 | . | CASSVGQGQQLYGYTF | TGTGCCAGCAGCGTCGGACAGGGACAGCAACTCTATGGCTACACCTTC
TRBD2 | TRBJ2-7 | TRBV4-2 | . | CASSRGLAASYEQYF | TGTGCCAGCAGCCGAGGACTAGCGGCCTCCTACGAGCAGTACTTC
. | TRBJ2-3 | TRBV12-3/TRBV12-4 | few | CASSLRGGTDTQYF | TGTGCCAGCAGTTTAAGAGGAGGGACAGATACGCAGTATTTT
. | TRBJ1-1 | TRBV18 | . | CASSLARDNTEAFF | TGTGCCAGCTCGCTCGCCCGGGACAACACTGAAGCTTTCTTT
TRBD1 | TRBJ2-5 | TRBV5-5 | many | CASSSDRVKTQYF | TGTGCCAGCAGTTCGGACAGGGTAAAGACCCAGTACTTC
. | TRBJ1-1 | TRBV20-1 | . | CSARVARAAFF | TGCAGTGCTAGAGTGGCCAGGGCGGCTTTCTTT
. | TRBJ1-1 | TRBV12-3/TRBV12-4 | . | CASSFTGFDTEAFF | TGTGCCAGCAGTTTTACAGGGTTTGACACTGAAGCTTTCTTT
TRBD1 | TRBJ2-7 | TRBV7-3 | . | CASSYSPDRAHEQYF | TGTGCCAGCAGCTATTCCCCGGACAGGGCTCACGAGCAGTACTTC
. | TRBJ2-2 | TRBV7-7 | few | CASSFVNTGELFF | TGTGCCAGCAGCTTTGTAAACACCGGGGAGCTGTTTTTT
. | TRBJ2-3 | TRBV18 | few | CASRGHREGDTQYF | TGTGCCAGCCGCGGGCACAGGGAGGGAGATACGCAGTATTTT